This TCR beta chain appears in the sequencing data of a study of chemoradiotherapy in HPV16-positive cancers. Concerning this clone: The antigen is undetermined.

Repertoires were sampled repeatedly during chemoradiotherapy. Measured with immunoSEQ multiplex PCR; TCRdb has only the in-frame clones, and not every one. This table holds 55,000 to 85,000 clones, roughly 90% found once. Findings and limits, study-wide: During treatment, candidate HPV-specific clones and E7-related motifs expanded in tumor.

This CDR3 is built from 13 residues. Trimming removed 2 bases from V and 2 bases from J, with 6 bases in between. Looked up from germline, CDR1 is MDHEN and CDR2 is SYDVKM. This clonotype was sampled from a human donor with HPV-associated anogenital cancer. Sequencing used blood, obtained from a patient who underwent chemoradiotherapy. The chain couples TRBV28 to TRBJ2-5; D is ambiguous. CDR3 nucleotides: TGTGCCAGCAGTTTAGGCAGGCAAGAGACCCAGTACTTC. Protein: CASSLGRQETQYF.